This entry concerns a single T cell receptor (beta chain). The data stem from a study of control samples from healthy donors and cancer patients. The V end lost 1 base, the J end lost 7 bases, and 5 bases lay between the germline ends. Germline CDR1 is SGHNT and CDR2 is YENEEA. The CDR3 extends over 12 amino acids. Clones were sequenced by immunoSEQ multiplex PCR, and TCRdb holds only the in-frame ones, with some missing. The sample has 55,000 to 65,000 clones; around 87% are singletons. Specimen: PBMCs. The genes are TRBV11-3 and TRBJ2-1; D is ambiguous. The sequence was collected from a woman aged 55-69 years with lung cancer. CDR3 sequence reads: CASSLGTNEQFF. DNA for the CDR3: TGTGCCAGCAGCTTAGGGACGAATGAGCAGTTCTTC.